This T cell receptor beta chain was identified during a study of blood T cell repertoires in COVID-19. Per the original data handling: For nucleated cells, counts were estimated from reference gene primer amplification. Some clones are missing from TCRdb's copy, which holds only in-frame ones; the method was immunoSEQ multiplex PCR. The V and J calls and clone size are taken from that table; D and trimming were inferred from the DNA. The table lists some 120,000 clones, approximately 71% of them singletons. Trimming took 2 bases from V and 6 from J; bases not matched to a gene: 7. The length of the CDR3 is 15 residues. Germline assignment: CDR1 MNHEY and CDR2 SVGEGT.

The chain combines TRBV6-2 or TRBV6-3 with TRBJ2-7, with 10 bases aligning to TRBD1. Sequenced input: peripheral blood. The sequence was obtained from a woman aged 70 to 79 with acute or convalescent COVID-19. CDR3 region: CASSYRATGGFEQYF. The CDR3 DNA sequence: TGTGCCAGCAGTTACCGGGCGACAGGGGGCTTCGAGCAGTACTTC.